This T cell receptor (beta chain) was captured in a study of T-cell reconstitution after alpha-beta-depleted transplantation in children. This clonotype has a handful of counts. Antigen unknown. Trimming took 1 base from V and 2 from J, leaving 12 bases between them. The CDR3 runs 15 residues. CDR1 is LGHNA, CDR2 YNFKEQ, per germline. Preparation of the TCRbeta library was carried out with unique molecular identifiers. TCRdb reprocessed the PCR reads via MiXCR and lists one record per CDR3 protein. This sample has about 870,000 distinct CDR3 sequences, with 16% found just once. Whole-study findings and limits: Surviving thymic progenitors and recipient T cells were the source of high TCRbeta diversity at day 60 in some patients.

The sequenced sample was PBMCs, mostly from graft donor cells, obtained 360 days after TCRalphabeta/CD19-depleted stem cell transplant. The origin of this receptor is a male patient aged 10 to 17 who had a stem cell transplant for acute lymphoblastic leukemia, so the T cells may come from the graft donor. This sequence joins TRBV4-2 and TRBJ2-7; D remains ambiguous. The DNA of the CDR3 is TGTGCCAGCAGCCAAGCATCCAGTTTGCCCTACGAGCAGTACTTC. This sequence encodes CASSQASSLPYEQYF.